This TCR beta chain was captured in a study of T-cell memory formation after mild COVID-19. General observations from the study: There was a balanced CD4/CD8 profile in clones contracting day 15 to 85, and later expanders leaned CD4+. For contracting clones, CD4+ ones sat mainly in CM and EM, CD8+ in EMRA.

Germline V gene sequence: CDR1 SEHNR, CDR2 FQNEAQ (reference sequence). This CDR3 contains 14 residues. V shed 6 bases and J shed 4 bases, with 15 bases lying between them. MiXCR, run by TCRdb on the 5' RACE reads, gives a single entry per CDR3 protein. The sample holds about 470,000 distinct CDR3 sequences; roughly 25% are singletons and the top ten take roughly an eighth. A remark on this clonotype: Antigen unknown.

The rearrangement links TRBV7-9 to TRBJ1-2; TRBD1 might be the D (6 bases). What was sequenced was PBMCs or a T cell subset sorted from them (not recorded which). This TCR derives from an adult woman who had mild COVID-19 (a few samples of this study predate the infection). Cell type and time point are not known. The CDR3 DNA reads TGTGCCAGCAGACCACAGGGTGTTAGCTATGGCTACACCTTC. Translation: CASRPQGVSYGYTF.